This T cell receptor beta chain derives from a study of blood T cell repertoires in COVID-19 (dated by TCRdb to about 2020). General notes on the study: Collaborator samples came from the United States, Italy and Spain and covered acute and convalescent phases of COVID-19. The prospective study material was composed of cDNA or gDNA derived from T cells, B-cell-depleted T cells, or PBMCs. Subjects who had been exposed to COVID-19, were actively infected with it, or had recovered from it provided the deeply sampled blood TCRbeta repertoires that made up the dataset. The repertoires were released in a freely available public database meant as a resource for research on the immune response to SARS-CoV-2. The samples were drawn from two sources: the first 160 participants of the ongoing ImmuneRACE study, and 950 to 1,500 subjects contributed by 6 global collaborators. A de-identified subject ID, COVID-19 status, age in years and sex were almost always included in the sample metadata. Where HLA class I and class II types were available, the types were taken from metadata supplied by the sample provider, not from assay-based typing.

As for this clone: Which antigen it targets is not known. Base qualities are not at hand, and no much larger clone is one base apart.

Whole blood was collected in K2EDTA tubes by collaborating institutions according to the institutions' own protocols. For TCRbeta analysis, collaborators shipped samples as frozen whole blood, isolated PBMCs, or DNA extracted from either of those sample types. TCRbeta CDR3 regions were amplified from genomic DNA using the immunoSEQ Assay, a bias-controlled multiplex PCR. Concerning the study's data processing: The number of nucleated cells in each sample was estimated from the amplification of reference gene primers within the assay. To quantify the absolute abundance of each unique TCRbeta CDR3 rearrangement, sequence reads were collapsed and filtered. For each sample, productive Simpson clonality was calculated as the square root of Simpson's diversity index over productive rearrangements. Here the immuneACCESS table is served through TCRdb, limited to in-frame sequences with V and J called. Missing clones are a known gap in these copies; in checked studies unresolved V genes cover under half, and the rest lacks a known reason. V, J and clone size were drawn from that table, and D and trimming were deduced from the DNA. This sample lists 20,000 to 25,000 clones; 70% to 90% were detected once. The ten largest clones represent 15% to 20% of the sample.

The research as a whole found: How much clinical and demographic metadata was included differed by source and by participant, and the metadata was provided uncurated.

The CDR3 covers 15 residues, taking in both the cysteine and the phenylalanine. CDR3 DNA only is kept here, 45 bases in frame from base 1. The germline V gene (reference sequence) sets CDR1 to MNHNY and CDR2 to SVGAGI. The V end gives up 4 bases and the J end 5 bases, leaving 7 bases in the junction not matched to a gene. The chain couples TRBV6-6 to TRBJ2-1, with 8 bases in between that match TRBD1. The specimen was peripheral blood. The TCR was taken from a human donor with acute or convalescent COVID-19. The donor label of this sample is uncertain. The sequenced DNA is TGTGCCAGCAGTTCCTTAGACAGGGGCAACAATGAGCAGTTCTTC. Its translation is CASSSLDRGNNEQFF.